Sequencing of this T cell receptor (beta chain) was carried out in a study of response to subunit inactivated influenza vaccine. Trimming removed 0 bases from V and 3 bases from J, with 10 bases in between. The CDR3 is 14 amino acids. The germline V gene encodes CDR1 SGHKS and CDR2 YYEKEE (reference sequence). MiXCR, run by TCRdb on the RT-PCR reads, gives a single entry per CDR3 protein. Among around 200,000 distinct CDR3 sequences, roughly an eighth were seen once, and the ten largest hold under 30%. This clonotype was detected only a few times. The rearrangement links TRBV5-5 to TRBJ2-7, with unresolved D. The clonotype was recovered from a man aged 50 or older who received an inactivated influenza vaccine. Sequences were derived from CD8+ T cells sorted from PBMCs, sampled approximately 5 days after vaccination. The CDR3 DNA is TGTGCCAGCAGCTTGGGAACAGTCCACTACGAGCAGTACTTC. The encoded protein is CASSLGTVHYEQYF. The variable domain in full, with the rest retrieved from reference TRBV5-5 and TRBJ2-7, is DAGVTQSPTHLIKTRGQQVTLRCSPISGHKSVSWYQQVLGQGPQFIFQYYEKEERGRGNFPDRFSARQFPNYSSELNVNALLLGDSALYLCASSLGTVHYEQYFGPGTRLTVT.